This T cell receptor beta chain was profiled in a study of cytomegalovirus exposure and HLA in healthy donors. Overall study findings and caveats: For cytomegalovirus status, the classifier reportedly gave diagnoses with high specificity and sensitivity.

V was shortened by 1 base and J by 1 base, with 7 bases between the two germline ends. The CDR3 is made up of 14 amino acids. Germline V gene lookup returns CDR1 MNHEY and CDR2 SMNVEV (reference sequence). This clone was counted a single time. What it binds is not known. The primer mix had 60 Vbeta and 13 Jbeta primers. Sequenced by immunoSEQ multiplex PCR; TCRdb stores in-frame clones only, minus some. The repertoire includes 150,000 to 160,000 clones, approximately 69% of them detected once, and under 2.5% sits in the top ten. The V and J genes are TRBV27 and TRBJ1-1; D gene ambiguous. This TCR derives from a man aged 25-45 years in good health and CMV-seronegative. Material: PBMCs. This CDR3 reads CASSLYAANTEAFF. The CDR3 nucleotides read TGTGCCAGCAGTTTATATGCGGCGAACACTGAAGCTTTCTTT.